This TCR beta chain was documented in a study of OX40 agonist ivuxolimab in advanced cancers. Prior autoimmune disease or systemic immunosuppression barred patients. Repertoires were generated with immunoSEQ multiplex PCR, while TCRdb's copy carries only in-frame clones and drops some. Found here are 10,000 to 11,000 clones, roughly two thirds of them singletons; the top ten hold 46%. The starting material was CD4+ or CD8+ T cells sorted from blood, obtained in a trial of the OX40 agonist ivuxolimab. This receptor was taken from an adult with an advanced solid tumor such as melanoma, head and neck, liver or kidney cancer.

CDR3 nucleotides: TGCGCCAGCAGTGAGAGGGGTGACACTGAAGCTTTCTTT. Translation: CASSERGDTEAFF. The chain recombines TRBV10-1 with TRBJ1-1, with a weak D call TRBD1 (5 bases). Germline V gene sequence: CDR1 WNHNN, CDR2 SYGVQD (reference sequence). The CDR3 contains 13 residues. Trimming left V 2 bases short and J 3 bases short, with 7 bases between.